The clone carrying this TCR beta chain occurred a few times. The sample originates from a study of blood T cell repertoires in COVID-19. Whole-study context: Samples representing acute and convalescent COVID-19 were sourced from the United States, Italy and Spain.

The CDR3 is made up of 17 amino acids. Looked up from germline, CDR1 is KGHDR and CDR2 is SFDVKD. Trimming cost V 4 bases and J 4 bases, with 19 bases left between them. As originally analysed: Estimation of nucleated cell counts was performed using reference gene primer amplification. Sequencing was performed with immunoSEQ multiplex PCR; in TCRdb, only in-frame clones are kept and a portion is missing. The V and J calls and the clone size are those of that table, but D and trimming were determined from the DNA. Here the sample spans roughly 31,000 clones, 75% to 90% being singletons. J is TRBJ2-1 and V is TRBV24-1, with D possibly being TRBD1 (6 bases). The source is an elderly man with acute or convalescent COVID-19. The material sequenced was peripheral blood. The CDR3 DNA reads TGTGCCACCAGTGACGGCAGGGGTCCCGGTACTTACAATGAGCAGTTCTTC. It codes for CATSDGRGPGTYNEQFF.